The 21 T cell receptor beta chains given below trace back to one sample, sequenced in a study of blood T cell repertoires in COVID-19. Assay: immunoSEQ multiplex PCR; the TCRdb copy retains only in-frame clones and omits some. This table has 55,000 to 65,000 clones, approximately 86% appearing once. Sequences were obtained from peripheral blood. These receptors were collected from a man in his fifties or sixties with acute or convalescent COVID-19.

This chain connects TRBV27 to TRBJ2-1; TRBD2 matches 13 bases. The CDR3 sequence is 15 residues long. Trimming cost V 3 bases and J 9 bases; bases outside gene matches: 5. Germline V CDR1 and CDR2: MNHEY, SMNVEV (reference sequence). The CDR3 nucleotides are TGTGCCAGCAGTTTCGGGACTAGCGGGAAGGGTGAGCAGTTCTTC. It yields the protein CASSFGTSGKGEQFF.

The chain uses TRBV18 and TRBJ2-7, with TRBD2 as a possible D gene (5 bases). The CDR3 is 16 residues long. Germline V gives CDR1 KGHSH, CDR2 LQKENI. The V end lost 2 bases, the J end lost 0 bases, and 14 bases lay between the germline ends. CDR3 nucleotide sequence: TGTGCCAGCTCACCAGGGAGCACTACCCACTCCTACGAGCAGTACTTC. Protein: CASSPGSTTHSYEQYF.

The J gene is TRBJ2-1, the V gene TRBV2; D is unclear. V lost 2 bases and J lost 0, with 8 bases in between. CDR1 SNHLY and CDR2 FYNNEI come from the germline V gene. This CDR3 is 15 amino acids long. CDR3 sequence (DNA): TGTGCCAGCAGTGAACATGCGGACTCCTACAATGAGCAGTTCTTC. As protein: CASSEHADSYNEQFF.

The chain is built from TRBV7-9 and TRBJ2-1; 10 bases fit TRBD2. Germline V gives CDR1 SEHNR, CDR2 FQNEAQ (reference sequence). J was trimmed by 6 bases and V by 5 bases; bases with no gene match: 4. The CDR3 sequence is 14 residues long. CDR3 amino acids: CASSASGRGNEQFF. The CDR3 nucleotides are TGTGCCAGCAGCGCGAGCGGGAGGGGCAATGAGCAGTTCTTC. The whole variable domain, filled in from reference TRBV7-9 and TRBJ2-1, reads DTGVSQNPRHKITKRGQNVTFRCDPISEHNRLYWYRQTLGQGPEFLTYFQNEAQLEKSRLLSDRFSAERPKGSFSTLEIQRTEQGDSAMYLCASSASGRGNEQFFGPGTRLTVL.

The rearrangement links TRBV28 to TRBJ1-3; the D is unclear. The V gene lost 3 bases and the J gene lost 4 bases, with 22 bases spanning the gap. Germline-derived CDR1 and CDR2 are MDHEN and SYDVKM. The CDR3 totals 18 residues. In DNA, the CDR3 is TGTGCCAGCAGTTTCATTTGGGCCGGGTGGAGGTCAGGAAACACCATATATTTT. Residues: CASSFIWAGWRSGNTIYF.

This chain joins TRBV19 and TRBJ2-5; 7 bases fit TRBD2. Trimming took 5 bases from V and 2 from J; bases not matched to a gene: 5. The germline CDR1 and CDR2 sequences are LNHDA and SQIVND (reference sequence). The CDR3 is 14 residues long. The CDR3 is CASSPSGNQETQYF. CDR3 DNA: TGTGCCAGTAGTCCCAGCGGGAATCAAGAGACCCAGTACTTC.

This rearrangement joins TRBV9 to TRBJ1-6; D perhaps matches TRBD1 (6 bases). This CDR3 comprises 15 residues. Trimming shortened V by 3 bases and J by 1 base, and 8 bases separated the two germline ends. Germline CDR1 SGDLS, CDR2 YYNGEE. In DNA form, the CDR3 reads TGTGCCAGCAGCGCACAGGGTTCCTATAATTCACCCCTCCACTTT. Translation gives CASSAQGSYNSPLHF.

This clone was detected only once. This chain uses TRBV7-3 with TRBJ1-2; D ambiguous. CDR1 and CDR2 (germline): SGHTA, FQGTGA. The V and J ends lost 5 bases and 5 bases respectively, with 24 bases between them. This CDR3 spans 17 amino acids. CDR3 residues: CASSPTPGGPETYGYTF. DNA for the CDR3: TGTGCCAGCAGCCCCACCCCCGGCGGGCCGGAGACTTATGGCTACACCTTC.

The J gene is TRBJ2-7, the V gene TRBV12-3 or TRBV12-4; possible D gene TRBD2, 5 bases. With 2 bases removed from V and 5 bases from J, the gap between germline ends came to 10 bases. The CDR3 extends over 13 amino acids. The DNA for the CDR3 is TGTGCCAGCAGTTTATCCAGCGGACACGAGCAGTACTTC. Its translation: CASSLSSGHEQYF.

The chain employs TRBV19 and TRBJ2-2; D uncertain. Trimming took off 3 bases at V and 3 bases at J, with 5 bases between the two ends. The CDR3 consists of 13 residues. Germline CDR1 is LNHDA and CDR2 is SQIVND (reference sequence). The CDR3 DNA reads as TGTGCCAGTAGTATTCAGTACACCGGGGAGCTGTTTTTT. It translates to CASSIQYTGELFF.

The chain couples TRBV6-6 to TRBJ1-1, with D uncertain. CDR1 and CDR2 (germline): MNHNY, SVGAGI (reference sequence). The CDR3 runs to 15 residues. With 7 bases removed from V and 1 base from J, the gap between germline ends came to 16 bases. The CDR3: CASNREGRANTEAFF. The CDR3 DNA sequence: TGTGCCAGCAACAGAGAGGGCAGAGCGAACACTGAAGCTTTCTTT.

The rearrangement joins TRBV30 to TRBJ1-5, with D possibly matching TRBD1 (5 bases). V lost 2 bases, J lost 7 bases, and 15 bases lay in between. The germline V gene encodes CDR1 GTSNPN and CDR2 SVGIG (reference sequence). The CDR3 loop spans 14 amino acids. Here the CDR3 reads CAWSSRGFHQPQHF. In nucleotides, the CDR3 is TGTGCCTGGAGTTCACGGGGGTTCCACCAGCCCCAGCATTTT.

The rearrangement joins TRBV11-2 to TRBJ2-2, with D possibly being TRBD2 (5 bases). Germline CDR1 SGHAT, CDR2 FQNNGV. Trimming removed 2 bases from V and 0 bases from J, with 7 bases in between. The length of the CDR3 is 15 residues. The CDR3 DNA reads as TGTGCCAGCAGCTTAACCGGGGCGAACACCGGGGAGCTGTTTTTT. Its translation is CASSLTGANTGELFF. The variable domain in full, completed from reference TRBV11-2 and TRBJ2-2, reads EAGVAQSPRYKIIEKRQSVAFWCNPISGHATLYWYQQILGQGPKLLIQFQNNGVVDDSQLPKDRFSAERLKGVDSTLKIQPAKLEDSAVYLCASSLTGANTGELFFGEGSRLTVL.

This rearrangement joins TRBV10-3 to TRBJ1-6, with D perhaps TRBD1 (5 bases). The germline CDR1 and CDR2 sequences are ENHRY and SYGVKD. The CDR3 is made up of 15 amino acids. The ends were cut back, 3 bases at V and 9 bases at J, with 15 bases in the middle. CDR3 in DNA: TGTGCCATCAGTGACTCCGGGACTTTGAGTTCACCCCTCCACTTT. This sequence encodes CAISDSGTLSSPLHF.

J is TRBJ2-5 and V is TRBV3-1 (or the pseudogene TRBV3-2), with D perhaps matching TRBD2 (7 bases). Germline V gene data show CDR1 as LGHDT and CDR2 as YNNKEL (reference sequence). Trimming removed 1 base from V and 2 bases from J, with 17 bases in between. This CDR3 is built from 17 residues. The CDR3 reads CASSQVGGAGGQETQYF. The CDR3 DNA is TGTGCCAGCAGCCAAGTGGGGGGGGCAGGCGGGCAAGAGACCCAGTACTTC.

This clone appeared a single time. V gene TRBV5-1 combines with J gene TRBJ2-1; 9 bases are shared with TRBD2. CDR3 length: 15 residues. Per the germline V gene, CDR1 is SGHRS and CDR2 is YFSETQ. Trimming removed 4 bases from V and 7 bases from J; junction bases left unmatched: 9. CDR3 protein: CASSQTSGLNNEQFF. CDR3 in DNA: TGCGCCAGCAGCCAAACTAGCGGGTTAAATAATGAGCAGTTCTTC.

This sequence joins TRBV11-2 and TRBJ2-5; the D gene is possibly TRBD1 (6 bases). This CDR3 region has 14 residues. V dropped 4 bases and J dropped 2 bases, with 11 bases sitting between them. The germline gives CDR1 SGHAT, CDR2 FQNNGV. CDR3 loop: CASSYAGAQETQYF. As DNA, the CDR3 is TGTGCCAGCAGCTACGCAGGGGCACAAGAGACCCAGTACTTC.

V and J are TRBV28 and TRBJ1-2; 7 positions agree with TRBD1. Trimming cost V 7 bases and J 5 bases; bases outside gene matches: 16. The germline V gene has CDR1 MDHEN and CDR2 SYDVKM. The CDR3 sequence is 16 residues long. CDR3 sequence: CASISGQAYRGYGYTF. The CDR3 DNA reads as TGTGCCAGCATCTCAGGACAGGCCTACCGGGGGTATGGCTACACCTTC.

V gene TRBV6-5 combines with J gene TRBJ2-2, with 7 bases lining up with TRBD2. The germline CDR1 and CDR2 sequences are MNHEY and SVGAGI. With V trimmed by 10 bases and J by 3 bases, 5 bases remained unmatched. The CDR3 sequence is 13 residues long. CDR3 coding DNA: TGTGCCACATTCCGGGGGGACACCGGGGAGCTGTTTTTT. As protein: CATFRGDTGELFF.

V is TRBV15 and J is TRBJ1-4; D is perhaps TRBD1 (5 bases). This CDR3 has 12 residues. Trimming pared 8 bases from V and 4 bases from J, leaving 8 bases between. Germline values: CDR1 LNHNV, CDR2 YYDKDF (reference sequence). The CDR3 loop reads CATQGINEKLFF. As DNA, the CDR3 is TGTGCCACCCAGGGAATTAATGAAAAACTGTTTTTT.

The genes are TRBV7-6 and TRBJ2-2; TRBD2 agrees at 7 bases. The CDR3 loop spans 16 amino acids. The germline V gene encodes CDR1 SGHVS and CDR2 FNYEAQ. Trimming took 2 bases from V and 0 from J; bases not matched to a gene: 3. CDR3 protein: CASSLLLAANTGELFF. CDR3 DNA: TGTGCCAGCAGCTTACTTCTAGCGGCGAACACCGGGGAGCTGTTTTTT. Combining the CDR3 with reference TRBV7-6 and TRBJ2-2 gives the whole variable domain GAGVSQSPRYKVTKRGQDVALRCDPISGHVSLYWYRQALGQGPEFLTYFNYEAQQDKSGLPNDRFSAERPEGSISTLTIQRTEQRDSAMYRCASSLLLAANTGELFFGEGSRLTVL.